Following are 11 T cell receptor beta chains from one sample sequenced in a study of T cell changes during pregnancy in multiple sclerosis. Libraries were prepared by immunoSEQ multiplex PCR; TCRdb keeps only in-frame clonotypes and omits some of them. The sample shows fewer than 90,000 clones, about 93% of them seen only once. Sample: peripheral blood, taken in the third trimester of pregnancy. These receptors were taken from a female donor with multiple sclerosis, enrolled in a pregnancy study.

The gene calls are TRBV5-1 and TRBJ2-5, with 7 positions matching TRBD1. Germline V gene sequence: CDR1 SGHRS, CDR2 YFSETQ. The CDR3 is 14 residues long. V trimming: 1 base; J trimming: 3 bases; junction bases outside the gene matches: 3. As DNA, the CDR3 is TGCGCCAGCAGCTTGAGGGACAGCAAAGAGACCCAGTACTTC. Its translation is CASSLRDSKETQYF.

V is TRBV10-2 and J is TRBJ2-6, with D possibly matching TRBD2 (6 bases). CDR3 size: 18 residues. Trimming left V 4 bases short and J 3 bases short, with 19 bases between. Germline V CDR1 and CDR2: WSHSY, SAAADI. CDR3 DNA sequence: TGCGCCAGCAGTGCGAGGAGACGGGAGAAAGGTGGGGCCAACGTCCTGACTTTC. Its protein product is CASSARRREKGGANVLTF.

A single count supports this clone. The chain links TRBV5-1 to TRBJ2-2; possible D gene TRBD2, 6 bases. Germline lookup yields CDR1 SGHRS and CDR2 YFSETQ. Trimming shortened V by 2 bases and J by 6 bases, and 17 bases separated the two germline ends. This CDR3 spans 16 amino acids. The CDR3 DNA reads as TGCGCCAGCAGCTTAGTCCTAGCGCCCGAGGCCGGGGAGCTGTTTTTT. Amino acid sequence: CASSLVLAPEAGELFF.

The gene calls are TRBV5-1 and TRBJ2-3; D may be TRBD2 (5 bases). V dropped 1 base and J dropped 2 bases, with 14 bases sitting between them. CDR1 and CDR2 (germline): SGHRS, YFSETQ. This CDR3 is 16 amino acids long. CDR3 loop: CASSLTLASATDTQYF. The CDR3 nucleotides read TGCGCCAGCAGCTTGACCCTAGCTTCCGCCACAGATACGCAGTATTTT.

The chain employs TRBV30 and TRBJ1-1; 8 bases line up with TRBD1. In germline, CDR1 is GTSNPN, CDR2 SVGIG (reference sequence). This CDR3 contains 17 residues. Trimming took 2 bases from V and 2 from J; bases not matched to a gene: 13. The CDR3 DNA sequence: TGTGCCTGGAGTCAATATTCGACAGGGGCGGTCAACACTGAAGCTTTCTTT. It encodes CAWSQYSTGAVNTEAFF.

This chain uses TRBV27 with TRBJ2-7; 13 bases match TRBD2. The CDR3 totals 15 residues. Germline V CDR1 and CDR2: MNHEY, SMNVEV (reference sequence). J lost 5 bases, V lost 4 bases, and 5 bases had no gene match. This chain's CDR3 is CASSSGLAGDHEQYF. DNA for the CDR3: TGTGCCAGCAGTTCTGGACTAGCGGGAGACCACGAGCAGTACTTC.

The chain employs TRBV19 and TRBJ2-7; 11 bases line up with TRBD2. Trimming removed 5 bases from V and 1 base from J; junction bases left unmatched: 1. The length of the CDR3 is 14 residues. CDR1 and CDR2 (germline): LNHDA, SQIVND (reference sequence). The CDR3 loop is CASSVAGGSYEQYF. The DNA for the CDR3 is TGTGCCAGTAGTGTAGCGGGAGGGTCCTACGAGCAGTACTTC.

The chain uses TRBV5-1 and TRBJ2-5, with a weak D call TRBD2 (6 bases). Trimming removed 0 bases at V and 3 bases at J, with 15 bases between. CDR3 length: 16 amino acids. Germline CDR1 is SGHRS and CDR2 is YFSETQ. CDR3 sequence (DNA): TGCGCCAGCAGCTTGGATGGTAGCGGAGTCGAAGAGACCCAGTACTTC. Protein: CASSLDGSGVEETQYF.

The chain employs TRBV30 and TRBJ1-1, with D perhaps matching TRBD1 (6 bases). This CDR3 has 13 residues. Germline V CDR1 and CDR2: GTSNPN, SVGIG (reference sequence). V shed 2 bases and J shed 4 bases, with 11 bases lying between them. CDR3 sequence: CAWSRGASTEAFF. The CDR3 DNA follows: TGTGCCTGGAGTCGGGGGGCCAGCACTGAAGCTTTCTTT.

In nucleotides, the CDR3 is TGTGCCAGCAGCGACCGAGGGGGAAGCACAGATACGCAGTATTTT. It specifies CASSDRGGSTDTQYF. The gene calls are TRBV7-3 and TRBJ2-3; TRBD1 might be the D (6 bases). The V end lost 5 bases, the J end lost 0 bases, and 12 bases lay between the germline ends. The CDR3 runs 15 residues. Germline-derived CDR1 and CDR2 are SGHTA and FQGTGA.

This chain links TRBV19 with TRBJ2-4; D gene uncertain. In germline, CDR1 is LNHDA, CDR2 SQIVND (reference sequence). The V end lost 3 bases, the J end lost 8 bases, and 11 bases lay between the germline ends. There are 13 residues in the CDR3. CDR3 sequence reads: CASSILLSDIQYF. CDR3 nucleotides: TGTGCCAGTAGTATTCTCCTCAGCGACATTCAGTACTTC.